These T cell receptor beta chains were read from a single sample in a study of OX40 agonist ivuxolimab in advanced cancers. Clones were sequenced by immunoSEQ multiplex PCR, and TCRdb holds only the in-frame ones, with some missing. The sample holds fewer than 85,000 clones, around 82% seen once. The sample consisted of CD4+ or CD8+ T cells sorted from blood, taken in a trial of the OX40 agonist ivuxolimab. All receptors derive from an adult with an advanced solid tumor such as melanoma, head and neck, liver or kidney cancer. Each CDR3 is given with its conserved first and last residue. A D gene is named only where the DNA matches it firmly. Expanded clones are given a class, and other clones once, few, many or no size at all.

few TRBJ2-3 TRBV29-1 NA TGCAGCGGAGTTCGGACAGCCCAACGGGGAGATACGCAGTATTTT CSGVRTAQRGDTQYF
NA TRBJ2-1 TRBV10-3 TRBD2 TGTGCCATCAGCCCCGGGACTAGCTCTTCGGGGTGGGATGAGCAGTTCTTC CAISPGTSSSGWDEQFF
NA TRBJ2-3 TRBV18 TRBD2 TGTGCCAGCTCACCACCCGCAGCGGGGGGGAGCACAGATACGCAGTATTTT CASSPPAAGGSTDTQYF
NA TRBJ2-5 TRBV2 NA TGTGCCAGCGCCGCGCGGGGAACAGGAGAGACCCAGTACTTC CASAARGTGETQYF
NA TRBJ2-7 TRBV19 NA TGTGCCAGTACTATCGGGCCTCATCCCCCCTACGAGCAGTACTTC CASTIGPHPPYEQYF
once TRBJ1-1 TRBV11-3 TRBD1 TGTGCCAGCATCCGGCGACAGGGCACTGAAGCTTTCTTT CASIRRQGTEAFF
once TRBJ1-1 TRBV28 NA TGTGCCAGCAGTTTATTACGGGACTACACTGAAGCTTTCTTT CASSLLRDYTEAFF
NA TRBJ1-2 TRBV4-1 NA TGCGCCAGCAGGGGGCCAGGCTATGGCTACACCTTC CASRGPGYGYTF
NA TRBJ2-6 TRBV11-2 TRBD1 TGTGCCAGCTGCCGGGACAGGTTCTCCGTCCTGACTTTC CASCRDRFSVLTF
NA TRBJ2-5 TRBV13 NA TGTGCCAGCAGCTTACCCAGAGAAGAGACCCAGTACTTC CASSLPREETQYF
NA TRBJ2-7 TRBV19 TRBD1 TGTGCCAGTAGTGCCCAGGGGGCAGAGGACGAGCAGTACTTC CASSAQGAEDEQYF
NA TRBJ1-4 TRBV19 NA TGTGCCAGTAGTTCGCAGGGAGGGCCTGAAAAACTGTTTTTT CASSSQGGPEKLFF
NA TRBJ1-1 TRBV7-9 NA TGTGCCAGCAGCCCCTCCCAGCGGATCACTGAAGCTTTCTTT CASSPSQRITEAFF
NA TRBJ1-5 TRBV27 TRBD1 TGTGCCAGCAGTTTAGGACAGGGGAATCAGCCCCAGCATTTT CASSLGQGNQPQHF
NA TRBJ1-4 TRBV6-1 NA TGTGCCAGCAGTGAATTGTCAGGGGCATACGAAAAACTGTTTTTT CASSELSGAYEKLFF
NA TRBJ1-1 TRBV5-4 NA TGTGCCAGCAGCTTGAGGGGAGGCACTGAAGCTTTCTTT CASSLRGGTEAFF
once TRBJ2-5 TRBV2 NA TGTGCCAGCAGATCAGATGAGGCCCAAGAGACCCAGTACTTC CASRSDEAQETQYF
NA TRBJ1-1 TRBV7-2 TRBD1 TGTGCCAGCAGCGGACGGACAGGGGGAACTGAAGCTTTCTTT CASSGRTGGTEAFF
NA TRBJ1-2 TRBV5-5 NA TGTGCCAGCAGCGGACCGGGCCGGAGTAACTATGGCTACACCTTC CASSGPGRSNYGYTF
NA TRBJ2-3 TRBV30 NA TGTGCCTTCGACCAAAACCCGACAGATACGCAGTATTTT CAFDQNPTDTQYF
few TRBJ2-5 TRBV7-9 NA NA CASSFLWETQYF
NA TRBJ2-3 TRBV18 TRBD2 TGTGCCAGCTCACCAATGGATGTTAGCGGGGGGGCTGGCACAGATACGCAGTATTTT CASSPMDVSGGAGTDTQYF
once TRBJ1-1 TRBV5-1 NA TGCGCCAGCAGCTTGGTCCAGGCGGACACTGAAGCTTTCTTT CASSLVQADTEAFF
NA TRBJ2-1 TRBV7-9 TRBD2 TGTGCCAGCAGCTTCTCTGGACTAGCGGGAGGAAATGAGCAGTTCTTC CASSFSGLAGGNEQFF
once TRBJ2-2 TRBV7-6 NA TGTGCCAGCAGCTCACAGACGAACACCGGGGAGCTGTTTTTT CASSSQTNTGELFF
NA TRBJ1-2 TRBV19 NA TGTGCCAGTAGTAACTATGGCTACACCTTC CASSNYGYTF
NA TRBJ1-1 TRBV20-1 NA TGCAGTGCTGGCAAGCGCACTGAAGCTTTCTTT CSAGKRTEAFF
few TRBJ2-2 TRBV7-3 NA TGTGCCAGCAGCTTAACGAGGATCTCGAACACCGGGGAGCTGTTTTTT CASSLTRISNTGELFF